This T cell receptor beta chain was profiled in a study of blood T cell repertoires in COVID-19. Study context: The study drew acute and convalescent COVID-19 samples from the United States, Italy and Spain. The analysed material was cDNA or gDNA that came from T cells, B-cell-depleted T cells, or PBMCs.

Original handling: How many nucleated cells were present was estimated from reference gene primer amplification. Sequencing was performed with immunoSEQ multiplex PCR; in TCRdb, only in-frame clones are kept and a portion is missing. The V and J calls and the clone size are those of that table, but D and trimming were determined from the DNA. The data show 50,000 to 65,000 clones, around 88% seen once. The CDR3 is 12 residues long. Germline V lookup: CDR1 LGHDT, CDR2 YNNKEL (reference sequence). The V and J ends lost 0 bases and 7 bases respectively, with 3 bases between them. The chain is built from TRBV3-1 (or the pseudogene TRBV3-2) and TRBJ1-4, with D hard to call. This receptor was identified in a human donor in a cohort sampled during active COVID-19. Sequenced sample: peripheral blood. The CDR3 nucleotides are TGTGCCAGCAGCCAAGATCTTGAAAAACTGTTTTTT. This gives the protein CASSQDLEKLFF.